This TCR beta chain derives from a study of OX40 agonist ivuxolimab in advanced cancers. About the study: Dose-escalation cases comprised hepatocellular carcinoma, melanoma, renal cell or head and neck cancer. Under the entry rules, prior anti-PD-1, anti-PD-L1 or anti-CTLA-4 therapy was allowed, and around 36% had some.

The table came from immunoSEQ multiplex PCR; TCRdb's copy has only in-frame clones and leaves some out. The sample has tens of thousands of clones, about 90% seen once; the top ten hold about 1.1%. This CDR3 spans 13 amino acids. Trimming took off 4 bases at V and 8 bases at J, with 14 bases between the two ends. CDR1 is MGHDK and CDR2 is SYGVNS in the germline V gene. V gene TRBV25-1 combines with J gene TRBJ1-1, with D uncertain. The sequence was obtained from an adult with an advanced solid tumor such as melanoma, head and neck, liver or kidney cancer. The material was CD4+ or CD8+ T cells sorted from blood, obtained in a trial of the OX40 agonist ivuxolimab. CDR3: CASSAAGEREAFF. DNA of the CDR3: TGTGCCAGCAGTGCGGCCGGAGAAAGGGAAGCTTTCTTT.